This TCR beta chain derives from a study of cytomegalovirus exposure and HLA in healthy donors. Study background: There were 75 million to 95 million unique TCRs (from HLA-typed donors) in an early data release. General study points: CMV antigen specificity was confirmed in vitro for three CMV-associated chains.

Comment on this clone: The antigen is not known.

The CDR3 extends over 14 amino acids. J lost 5 bases, V lost 3 bases, and 0 bases had no gene match. Germline values: CDR1 KGHSH, CDR2 LQKENI. PCR involved 60 Vbeta and 13 Jbeta primers. Profiled with immunoSEQ multiplex PCR; TCRdb holds only in-frame clones, not every one. Recorded here are about 77,000 clones; the top ten clones represent roughly 15%. The TCR comes from a man between 45 and 60 years old in good health and CMV-seropositive. The sequenced sample was PBMCs. V usage is TRBV18 and J usage is TRBJ2-5, with TRBD2 identical over 13 bases. The CDR3 is CASSPGLAGETQYF. The CDR3 DNA sequence: TGTGCCAGCTCACCGGGACTAGCGGGGGAGACCCAGTACTTC.